The next 27 T cell receptor beta chains were all read from a single sample in a study of T cells in Graves' hyperthyroidism and ophthalmopathy. Regions amplified from RNA transcripts were the TCR beta CDR3 regions. Researchers ran a first-round RT-PCR on the TCR CDR3 using the HTBI primer set. MiXCR was run by TCRdb on the multiplex PCR reads, yielding one entry per CDR3 protein. The repertoire holds roughly 290,000 distinct CDR3 sequences, with around 13% as singletons. Sample: blood. The receptor set was obtained from a woman between 40 and 50 years old with Graves' hyperthyroidism.

This clonotype has more than one count but fewer than ten. A much larger clone is a single base away; this may be a read error. This chain uses TRBV28 with TRBJ2-7; TRBD1 agrees at 7 bases. The CDR3 totals 15 residues. CDR1 MDHEN and CDR2 SYDVKM come from the germline V gene. The CDR3 bases are TGTGCCAGCAGCTTAACAGGGGTCTTCTCCTACGAGCAGTGCTTC. This gives the protein CASSLTGVFSYEQCF.

V and J are TRBV6-2 or TRBV6-3 and TRBJ2-7; D is uncertain. The germline CDR1 and CDR2 sequences are MNHEY and SVGEGT. There are 16 residues in the CDR3. Trimming left V 2 bases short and J 3 bases short, with 17 bases between. This CDR3 is CASSYPVERLDYEQYF. In DNA form, the CDR3 reads TGTGCCAGCAGTTACCCAGTCGAAAGACTCGACTACGAGCAGTACTTC.

This rearrangement joins TRBV12-3 or TRBV12-4 to TRBJ1-2, with D perhaps matching TRBD1 (6 bases). CDR3 length: 14 residues. Trimming took off 0 bases at V and 7 bases at J, with 12 bases between the two ends. CDR3 protein: CASSLAPGAGGYTF. CDR3 sequence (DNA): TGTGCCAGCAGTTTAGCCCCAGGGGCCGGTGGCTACACCTTC.

This clonotype was observed a few times. The V gene is TRBV19, the J gene TRBJ1-2, with TRBD1 identical over 11 bases. V was clipped by 3 bases and J by 5 bases; unmatched bases: 2. Germline V gene lookup returns CDR1 LNHDA and CDR2 SQIVND (reference sequence). CDR3 length: 14 residues. CDR3 in amino acids: CASSMDRGHYGYTF. CDR3 DNA sequence: TGTGCCAGTAGTATGGACAGGGGGCATTATGGCTACACCTTC.

This clonotype was counted at least ten times. CDR3 sequence reads: CASSLGRRMNTEAFF. CDR3 sequence (DNA): TGTGCCAGCAGCCTAGGACGTCGAATGAACACTGAAGCTTTCTTT. V and J are TRBV6-1 and TRBJ1-1; unclear D gene. This CDR3 has 15 amino acids. Germline V CDR1 and CDR2: MNHNS, SASEGT. V lost 6 bases to trimming and J lost 0 bases, with 14 bases between them.

This clonotype appeared many times. The chain links TRBV27 to TRBJ2-3; 7 nucleotides line up with TRBD2. Trimming cost V 5 bases and J 5 bases; bases outside gene matches: 10. The CDR3 runs to 15 residues. Germline V gene data show CDR1 as MNHEY and CDR2 as SMNVEV (reference sequence). The CDR3 region has the DNA TGTGCCAGCAGTGCGAAGGGGACTACCAAAGATACGCAGTATTTT. This sequence encodes CASSAKGTTKDTQYF.

This clonotype has at least ten counts. The V gene is TRBV27, the J gene TRBJ2-1, with 8 bases lining up with TRBD2. Germline values: CDR1 MNHEY, CDR2 SMNVEV (reference sequence). The CDR3 covers 17 residues. The J segment lost 7 bases and the V segment lost 5 bases, leaving 16 bases of the junction unmatched. DNA of the CDR3: TGTGCCAGCAGTGTGGATAGCGGGGTAGTTAGGGTAAATGAGCAGTTCTTC. Amino acid sequence: CASSVDSGVVRVNEQFF.

This clonotype showed up many times. This sequence joins TRBV5-5 and TRBJ1-2; a weak D match, TRBD1 (5 bases). Trimming took 0 bases from V and 3 from J, leaving 6 bases between them. The germline V gene has CDR1 SGHKS and CDR2 YYEKEE (reference sequence). There are 13 residues in the CDR3. The CDR3 loop reads CASSLETDYGYTF. DNA for the CDR3: TGTGCCAGCAGCTTGGAGACAGACTATGGCTACACCTTC. The full variable domain, its missing parts supplied by reference TRBV5-5 and TRBJ1-2, is DAGVTQSPTHLIKTRGQQVTLRCSPISGHKSVSWYQQVLGQGPQFIFQYYEKEERGRGNFPDRFSARQFPNYSSELNVNALLLGDSALYLCASSLETDYGYTFGSGTRLTVV.

V and J are TRBV10-3 and TRBJ1-1; 8 nucleotides align to TRBD1. Germline V gene lookup returns CDR1 ENHRY and CDR2 SYGVKD. V lost 10 bases, J lost 1 base, and 5 bases stayed unmatched. The CDR3 length is 13 residues. The CDR3 protein is CASWTGRNTEAFF. The CDR3 nucleotides are TGTGCCAGCTGGACAGGGAGGAACACTGAAGCTTTCTTT.

In this sample, this clonotype turned up many times. V and J are TRBV20-1 and TRBJ2-1; D is undetermined. The CDR3 sequence is 12 residues long. Germline CDR1 is DFQATT and CDR2 is SNEGSKA (reference sequence). V was clipped by 6 bases and J by 3 bases, with 9 bases between them. As DNA, the CDR3 is TGCAGTGCCGAGAGCCTCTACAATGAGCAGTTCTTC. Encoded protein: CSAESLYNEQFF.

In this sample, this clonotype turned up many times. The V and J genes are TRBV2 and TRBJ1-1; D is perhaps TRBD1 (6 bases). This CDR3 is 14 amino acids long. Germline V gene data show CDR1 as SNHLY and CDR2 as FYNNEI. V lost 3 bases and J lost 2, with 10 bases in between. CDR3 in DNA: TGTGCCAGCAGTGAGTGGGGGGCTAACACTGAAGCTTTCTTT. Translating it yields CASSEWGANTEAFF.

The chain is built from TRBV19 and TRBJ1-5; D may be TRBD1 (5 bases). The CDR3 runs to 16 residues. Trimming took 7 bases from V and 5 from J, leaving 21 bases between them. Germline assignment: CDR1 LNHDA and CDR2 SQIVND (reference sequence). The CDR3: CASTSLPFGDYQPQHF. In DNA, the CDR3 is TGTGCCAGTACCAGCCTCCCATTCGGGGACTATCAGCCCCAGCATTTT.

This clonotype was counted ten times or more. CDR3: CASAEAGGVHEQFF. CDR3 in DNA: TGTGCCAGCGCCGAGGCGGGAGGGGTCCATGAGCAGTTCTTC. The chain is built from TRBV11-2 and TRBJ2-1, with 9 bases matching TRBD2. V gave up 8 bases and J gave up 8 bases; unmatched junction bases: 10. This CDR3 is 14 amino acids long. The germline CDR1 and CDR2 sequences are SGHAT and FQNNGV.

This clonotype was detected many times. V usage is TRBV7-8 and J usage is TRBJ2-1; D gene unclear. CDR3 length: 14 amino acids. The V end was cut by 6 bases, the J end by 2 bases, with 11 bases between. Germline CDR1 and CDR2: SGHVS and FQNEAQ. CDR3 sequence reads: CASREGLTYNEQFF. CDR3 DNA sequence: TGTGCCAGCAGAGAAGGGTTGACCTACAATGAGCAGTTCTTC.

About this clonotype itself: This may stem from a read error, because a much larger clone lies one nucleotide away. The rearrangement uses TRBV7-9 and TRBJ1-1; D is unresolved. Trimming cost V 3 bases and J 6 bases, with 11 bases left between them. Germline-derived CDR1 and CDR2 are SEHNR and FQNEAQ (reference sequence). CDR3 length: 13 residues. CDR3 DNA sequence: TGTGCCAGCAGCTTCAGTAGTCCGGCTGAAGCTTTCTTT. It translates to CASSFSSPAEAFF.

This clonotype was counted ten times or more. The J gene is TRBJ2-7, the V gene TRBV3-1; D gene ambiguous. Germline values: CDR1 LGHDT, CDR2 YNNKEL (reference sequence). V lost 3 bases and J lost 4, with 16 bases in between. The CDR3 consists of 15 residues. The CDR3 bases are TGTGCCAGCAGCCAGGAGCAAGAGCTACGTTACGAGCAGTACTTC. It specifies CASSQEQELRYEQYF.

This clonotype came up many times. This sequence joins TRBV3-1 and TRBJ2-5; D remains ambiguous. The V and J ends lost 0 bases and 7 bases respectively, with 9 bases between them. The CDR3 consists of 13 residues. The germline gives CDR1 LGHDT, CDR2 YNNKEL (reference sequence). The CDR3 is CASSQDLHGTQYF. The DNA of the CDR3 is TGTGCCAGCAGCCAAGACCTCCACGGGACCCAGTACTTC.

The table lists this clonotype with a few counts. The chain combines TRBV12-5 with TRBJ2-3; D call uncertain. With 9 bases removed from V and 0 bases from J, the gap between germline ends came to 10 bases. The V gene's germline CDR1 is LGHNT and CDR2 FRNRAP. The CDR3 length is 13 residues. The CDR3 DNA reads TGTGCTAGCACAAGCCTGAGCACAGATACGCAGTATTTT. Its protein is CASTSLSTDTQYF.

This clonotype has a count of ten or more. This sequence joins TRBV7-8 and TRBJ2-1; D call uncertain. The germline V gene has CDR1 SGHVS and CDR2 FQNEAQ. Trimming shortened V by 3 bases and J by 7 bases, and 10 bases separated the two germline ends. This CDR3 has 13 residues. CDR3 in amino acids: CASSFIRRNEQFF. CDR3 coding DNA: TGTGCCAGCAGCTTCATCCGCCGTAATGAGCAGTTCTTC. The full variable domain, completed using reference TRBV7-8 and TRBJ2-1, is GAGVSQSPRYKVAKRGQDVALRCDPISGHVSLFWYQQALGQGPEFLTYFQNEAQLDKSGLPSDRFFAERPEGSVSTLKIQRTQQEDSAVYLCASSFIRRNEQFFGPGTRLTVL.

The gene calls are TRBV19 and TRBJ2-2, with D tentatively TRBD1 or TRBD2 (7 bases each). Germline V lookup: CDR1 LNHDA, CDR2 SQIVND (reference sequence). The V gene lost 4 bases and the J gene lost 3 bases, with 12 bases spanning the gap. This CDR3 spans 15 amino acids. The CDR3, as DNA: TGTGCCAGTAGTAAAGCGGGACAGTACACCGGGGAGCTGTTTTTT. Its translation: CASSKAGQYTGELFF.

The J gene is TRBJ2-7, the V gene TRBV28, with D perhaps being TRBD1 or TRBD2 (6 bases each). The germline V and J ends were trimmed by 7 bases and 3 bases, with 22 bases remaining between them. The V gene's germline CDR1 is MDHEN and CDR2 SYDVKM. CDR3 size: 16 residues. This CDR3 is CASNSPSGRGLYEQYF. Here the CDR3 DNA reads TGTGCCAGCAACTCCCCCTCGGGCAGGGGACTCTACGAGCAGTACTTC.

This clonotype was picked up many times. The rearrangement joins TRBV28 to TRBJ2-5; 8 bases are shared with TRBD2. The CDR3 extends over 14 amino acids. Germline lookup yields CDR1 MDHEN and CDR2 SYDVKM. V was clipped by 6 bases and J by 4 bases; unmatched bases: 7. This CDR3 is CASSRPGGGETQYF. The CDR3 DNA reads as TGTGCCAGCAGCCGACCGGGGGGGGGAGAGACCCAGTACTTC.

This clonotype was observed at least ten times. V and J are TRBV11-2 and TRBJ1-1; D is uncertain. The CDR3 spans 14 residues. Between the trimmed V and J ends, which lost 3 bases and 1 base, there was a span of 9 bases. Germline CDR1 and CDR2: SGHAT and FQNNGV. This chain's CDR3 is CASSFLNSNTEAFF. In nucleotides, the CDR3 is TGTGCCAGCAGCTTCCTCAACTCGAACACTGAAGCTTTCTTT.

The genes are TRBV6-1 and TRBJ2-7; TRBD1 aligns across 12 bases. The CDR3 extends over 14 amino acids. Germline V CDR1 and CDR2: MNHNS, SASEGT. V trimming: 5 bases; J trimming: 5 bases; junction bases outside the gene matches: 4. The CDR3 nucleotides are TGTGCCAGCAGTCGGGACAGGGGGCTCCACGAGCAGTACTTC. It translates to CASSRDRGLHEQYF.

CDR3 nucleotides: TGTGCCAGCAGCCGTCCCGGGATTCAAGAGACCCAGTACTTC. Protein product: CASSRPGIQETQYF. The chain carries TRBV7-8 and TRBJ2-5; a possible D gene is TRBD2 (5 bases). Germline values: CDR1 SGHVS, CDR2 FQNEAQ. With 5 bases removed from V and 2 bases from J, the gap between germline ends came to 12 bases. CDR3 size: 14 residues. The full variable domain, with the rest looked up from reference TRBV7-8 and TRBJ2-5, is GAGVSQSPRYKVAKRGQDVALRCDPISGHVSLFWYQQALGQGPEFLTYFQNEAQLDKSGLPSDRFFAERPEGSVSTLKIQRTQQEDSAVYLCASSRPGIQETQYFGPGTRLLVL.

There are a few counts of this clonotype. V is TRBV6-2 or TRBV6-3 and J is TRBJ2-2, with no clear D. Germline V gene lookup returns CDR1 MNHEY and CDR2 SVGEGT. The CDR3 has 11 residues. V lost 2 bases, J lost 14 bases, and 9 bases lay in between. For the CDR3, the DNA is TGTGCCAGCAGTTACGACGGCGGACTGTTTTTT. It codes for CASSYDGGLFF.

This clonotype occurred many times. The chain employs TRBV5-1 and TRBJ1-5, with D unclear. V shed 0 bases and J shed 7 bases, with 8 bases lying between them. Per germline, CDR1 SGHRS and CDR2 YFSETQ. The length of the CDR3 is 13 residues. This chain's CDR3 is CASSLESGQPQHF. CDR3 DNA sequence: TGCGCCAGCAGCTTGGAAAGTGGACAGCCCCAGCATTTT. Full variable domain (remainder filled in from reference TRBV5-1 and TRBJ1-5): KAGVTQTPRYLIKTRGQQVTLSCSPISGHRSVSWYQQTPGQGLQFLFEYFSETQRNKGNFPGRFSGRQFSNSRSEMNVSTLELGDSALYLCASSLESGQPQHFGDGTRLSIL.